This TCR beta chain appears in the sequencing data of a study of blood T cells in healthy people across ages. Study overall: Capture via template switching afforded approximately one barcoded beta molecule per two T cells.

Sample-barcoded 5' priming and a J-beta primer mix drove a second PCR of about 6 to 12 cycles. TCRdb analysed the 5' RACE reads with MiXCR anew, one entry per CDR3 protein. The sample has 750,000 to 950,000 distinct CDR3 sequences, 25% to 35% seen once. This clonotype was picked up one time. The CDR3 covers 16 residues. From germline, CDR1 is SQVTM and CDR2 ANQGSEA. The ends were cut back, 0 bases at V and 0 bases at J, with 11 bases in the middle. These same records also appear under a second study, on T cells of mothers and their children. That paper states: Each mother yielded more than 9 million TCR beta CDR3 reads. Each child yielded millions of reads. It was related mother-child pairs that showed slightly higher overlap than unrelated pairs, without reaching significance.

Material: blood. This TCR was recovered from a woman aged 40 to 55 in good health. This rearrangement joins TRBV29-1 to TRBJ2-2; possibly TRBD2 for D (6 bases). CDR3 sequence: CSVEDGWGANTGELFF. The CDR3 DNA follows: TGCAGCGTTGAAGATGGATGGGGGGCGAACACCGGGGAGCTGTTTTTT.